This T cell receptor (beta chain) originates from a study of human T cells and chemical hapten exposure. A few counts support this clonotype. Described time point: patch test 1, 2 weeks after DPC sensitization. Specified treatment: therapeutic diphenylcyclopropenone sensitization with weekly scalp DPC. Individual cDNA molecules received unique molecular identifiers in the library. Using its own MiXCR run on the RACE reads, TCRdb lists one record per CDR3 protein. The sample has some 350,000 distinct CDR3 sequences; approximately 6.9% are singletons. Germline CDR1 SGHAT, CDR2 FQNNGV. J was trimmed by 1 base and V by 5 bases; bases with no gene match: 4. CDR3 length: 16 amino acids.

The sequence derives from a woman under 30 with alopecia areata. Some clones in this sample may be carry-over from other donors' samples. This chain links TRBV11-2 with TRBJ2-3; 12 bases map to TRBD2. Specimen: whole blood, collected in connection with sensitization to the hapten diphenylcyclopropenone (DPC). The CDR3 protein is CASSVRLAGGTDTQYF. The CDR3 coding sequence is TGTGCCAGCAGCGTCCGACTAGCGGGGGGCACAGATACGCAGTATTTT.